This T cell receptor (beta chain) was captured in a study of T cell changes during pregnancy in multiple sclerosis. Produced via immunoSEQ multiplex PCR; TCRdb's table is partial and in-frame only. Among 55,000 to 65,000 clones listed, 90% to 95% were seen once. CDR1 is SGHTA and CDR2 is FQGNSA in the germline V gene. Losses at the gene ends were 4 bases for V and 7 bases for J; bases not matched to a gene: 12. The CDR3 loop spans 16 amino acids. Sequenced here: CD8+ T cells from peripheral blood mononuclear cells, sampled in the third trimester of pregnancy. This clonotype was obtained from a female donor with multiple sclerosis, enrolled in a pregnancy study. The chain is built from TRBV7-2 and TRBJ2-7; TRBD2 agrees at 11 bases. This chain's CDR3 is CASSSRLAGLSAEQYF. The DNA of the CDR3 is TGTGCCAGCAGCTCTCGACTAGCGGGACTCTCGGCGGAGCAGTACTTC.